The next 30 T cell receptor beta chains were all read from a single sample in a study of shared T cell receptors in the human thymus. The data were produced by immunoSEQ multiplex PCR, yet TCRdb's version contains in-frame clones alone and is incomplete. The repertoire consists of roughly 700,000 clones, with roughly 90% occurring once and the leading ten covering approximately 0.011%. The data were also submitted as part of a second study, on human thymus T cells.

Sequencing was performed on thymocytes. The receptors stem from a boy younger than two with a congenital heart defect.

The rearrangement uses TRBV2 and TRBJ2-7; possible D gene TRBD1, 5 bases. CDR3 length equals 16 residues. The germline V and J ends were trimmed by 2 bases and 0 bases, with 14 bases remaining between them. CDR1 and CDR2 from the germline V gene are SNHLY and FYNNEI. The CDR3 is CASSEFGRAFSYEQYF. CDR3 DNA: TGTGCCAGCAGTGAATTTGGCAGGGCCTTCTCCTACGAGCAGTACTTC.

V gene TRBV15 combines with J gene TRBJ1-5; TRBD1 agrees at 7 bases. Germline-derived CDR1 and CDR2 are LNHNV and YYDKDF (reference sequence). This CDR3 spans 15 amino acids. J was trimmed by 1 base and V by 0 bases; bases with no gene match: 0. The CDR3 region is CATSREQGSNQPQHF. CDR3 bases: TGTGCCACCAGCAGAGAACAGGGGAGCAATCAGCCCCAGCATTTT.

The chain employs TRBV7-2 and TRBJ2-5; D might be TRBD1 (6 bases). V was shortened by 5 bases and J by 2 bases, with 15 bases between the two germline ends. CDR1 SGHTA and CDR2 FQGNSA come from the germline V gene. CDR3 length equals 15 residues. The CDR3 DNA sequence: TGTGCCAGCAGCCAGGGGCGGACCCTGCAAGAGACCCAGTACTTC. Residues: CASSQGRTLQETQYF.

This sequence joins TRBV5-1 and TRBJ2-2; no reliable D call. The germline V and J ends were trimmed by 0 bases and 6 bases, with 9 bases remaining between them. The CDR3 loop spans 14 amino acids. Germline V gene data show CDR1 as SGHRS and CDR2 as YFSETQ. CDR3 region: CASSLASLAGELFF. The CDR3 nucleotides read TGCGCCAGCAGCTTGGCCAGTCTGGCCGGGGAGCTGTTTTTT.

J is TRBJ2-7 and V is TRBV6-5; TRBD2 aligns across 7 bases. V trimming: 0 bases; J trimming: 2 bases; junction bases outside the gene matches: 7. The CDR3 spans 16 residues. Germline V CDR1 and CDR2: MNHEY, SVGAGI. DNA for the CDR3: TGTGCCAGCAGTTACTCGGCCGGGACTATAACCTACGAGCAGTACTTC. It specifies CASSYSAGTITYEQYF.

J is TRBJ1-5 and V is TRBV7-2, with 7 bases aligning to TRBD1. The CDR3 is 17 residues long. J was trimmed by 2 bases and V by 4 bases; bases with no gene match: 11. Germline CDR1 SGHTA, CDR2 FQGNSA. CDR3 region: CASSCPNRGLGNQPQHF. CDR3 bases: TGTGCCAGCAGCTGCCCGAACAGGGGACTGGGCAATCAGCCCCAGCATTTT.

The chain couples TRBV7-2 to TRBJ2-1; 11 bases line up with TRBD2. CDR3 length: 16 amino acids. CDR1 is SGHTA, CDR2 FQGNSA, per germline. The ends lost 8 bases at V and 3 bases at J; junction bases unmatched: 9. CDR3 in DNA: TGTGCCAGCGCGATACTAGCGGGAGAGGTCTACAATGAGCAGTTCTTC. Amino acids: CASAILAGEVYNEQFF.

The chain combines TRBV2 with TRBJ2-7; no clear D. V gave up 5 bases and J gave up 4 bases, with 6 bases separating them. The CDR3 has 11 amino acids. Germline V gene lookup returns CDR1 SNHLY and CDR2 FYNNEI. CDR3 protein: CASSKYYEQYF. The CDR3 DNA reads as TGTGCCAGCAGTAAATATTACGAGCAGTACTTC.

The rearrangement uses TRBV7-2 and TRBJ2-6, with D possibly matching TRBD2 (6 bases). From germline, CDR1 is SGHTA and CDR2 FQGNSA. V was clipped by 1 base and J by 4 bases, with 11 bases between them. The CDR3 contains 16 residues. The CDR3 sequence: CASSLGAGSGANVLTF. As DNA, the CDR3 is TGTGCCAGCAGCTTAGGGGCGGGGTCAGGGGCCAACGTCCTGACTTTC.

In nucleotides, the CDR3 is TGTGCCAGCAGCCCCGCCCCCAGCGCCCGGGGGGCCAACGTCCTGACTTTC. Protein: CASSPAPSARGANVLTF. J is TRBJ2-6 and V is TRBV6-4; D is uncertain. CDR1 is MRHNA and CDR2 is SNTAGT in the germline V gene. This CDR3 is 17 amino acids long. The V gene lost 6 bases and the J gene lost 4 bases, with 19 bases spanning the gap.

The genes are TRBV11-2 and TRBJ2-5, with D maybe TRBD2 (6 bases). Looked up from germline, CDR1 is SGHAT and CDR2 is FQNNGV. V was shortened by 1 base and J by 4 bases, with 16 bases between the two germline ends. CDR3 size: 16 residues. The CDR3 loop is CASSLGGRERGETQYF. The CDR3 DNA reads as TGTGCCAGCAGCTTAGGGGGCCGGGAGAGGGGAGAGACCCAGTACTTC.

The chain joins TRBV7-2 to TRBJ2-5, with D maybe TRBD2 (5 bases). The germline gives CDR1 SGHTA, CDR2 FQGNSA. V lost 1 base and J lost 4, with 13 bases in between. CDR3 length: 15 amino acids. CDR3: CASSLDHREVETQYF. The CDR3 nucleotides read TGTGCCAGCAGCTTAGATCATCGGGAAGTAGAGACCCAGTACTTC.

V usage is TRBV2 and J usage is TRBJ2-5, with 7 bases lining up with TRBD2. The CDR3 loop spans 15 amino acids. The ends lost 6 bases at V and 5 bases at J; junction bases unmatched: 12. Germline V lookup: CDR1 SNHLY, CDR2 FYNNEI. CDR3 sequence reads: CASRATLAAQETQYF. DNA for the CDR3: TGTGCCAGCAGGGCCACCCTAGCGGCCCAGGAGACCCAGTACTTC.

This clone came up a few times. This chain joins TRBV28 and TRBJ2-7, with a weak D call TRBD1 (6 bases). The CDR3 runs to 14 residues. Trimming pared 6 bases from V and 3 bases from J, leaving 15 bases between. Germline V CDR1 and CDR2: MDHEN, SYDVKM. CDR3 sequence reads: CASSLRGSHYEQYF. In DNA, the CDR3 is TGTGCCAGCAGCCTGAGGGGGAGCCACTACGAGCAGTACTTC.

J is TRBJ2-2 and V is TRBV27; the D is unclear. V lost 3 bases and J 2 bases, leaving 10 bases between the germline ends. The germline V gene encodes CDR1 MNHEY and CDR2 SMNVEV (reference sequence). CDR3 length: 15 amino acids. The CDR3 nucleotides read TGTGCCAGCAGTTTGTCGAGTCCAAACACCGGGGAGCTGTTTTTT. This translates into CASSLSSPNTGELFF.

DNA for the CDR3: TGTGCCAGCAGCTTAGACGAGATTACCGGGACTGAGAACACCGGGGAGCTGTTTTTT. Residues: CASSLDEITGTENTGELFF. This chain connects TRBV7-9 to TRBJ2-2; maybe TRBD2 (6 bases). CDR1 is SEHNR and CDR2 is FQNEAQ in the germline V gene (reference sequence). This CDR3 comprises 19 residues. V lost 1 base and J lost 1, with 19 bases in between.

V is TRBV5-6 and J is TRBJ2-7; D perhaps matches TRBD2 (5 bases). The CDR3 sequence is 14 residues long. Germline V gene sequence: CDR1 SGHDT, CDR2 YYEEEE. The V gene lost 1 base and the J gene lost 3 bases, with 11 bases spanning the gap. The CDR3 nucleotides read TGTGCCAGCAGCTTGAGCCGCAGCGGCTACGAGCAGTACTTC. Translated: CASSLSRSGYEQYF.

The V and J genes are TRBV28 and TRBJ1-4; 7 positions agree with TRBD1. The CDR3 has 15 residues. V was pared by 4 bases and J by 8 bases, with 10 bases of the junction left unmatched. Looked up from germline, CDR1 is MDHEN and CDR2 is SYDVKM. In nucleotides, the CDR3 is TGTGCCAGCAGTTACTACAGGGGAGGCAAGGAAAAACTGTTTTTT. Its translation is CASSYYRGGKEKLFF. Using reference TRBV28 and TRBJ1-4 for the parts outside the CDR3, the full variable domain is DVKVTQSSRYLVKRTGEKVFLECVQDMDHENMFWYRQDPGLGLRLIYFSYDVKMKEKGDIPEGYSVSREKKERFSLILESASTNQTSMYLCASSYYRGGKEKLFFGSGTQLSVL.

J is TRBJ2-1 and V is TRBV6-4, with 9 bases that match TRBD2. The germline V gene has CDR1 MRHNA and CDR2 SNTAGT. V shed 2 bases, J shed 0 bases, and the junction held 8 bases outside the gene matches. CDR3 length: 18 amino acids. The CDR3 bases are TGTGCCAGCAGTGACGAGAAAGGCGGGAGGGTCTCCTACAATGAGCAGTTCTTC. Protein product: CASSDEKGGRVSYNEQFF.

This clone has just a few counts. The chain carries TRBV27 and TRBJ1-2, with 10 positions matching TRBD1. Germline V lookup: CDR1 MNHEY, CDR2 SMNVEV (reference sequence). CDR3 length: 15 amino acids. V was clipped by 7 bases and J by 5 bases; unmatched bases: 10. The CDR3: CASTSTGGNGYGYTF. DNA for the CDR3: TGTGCCAGCACCTCGACAGGGGGCAACGGATATGGCTACACCTTC.

Turning to this clone: Germline is not matched at one junction end, which may reflect a read error. The CDR3 region has the DNA TGTGCTAGCAGCCCCAGGTGTATCCAAGAGACCCAGTACTTC. Amino acid sequence: CASSPRCIQETQYF. This chain joins TRBV7-7 and TRBJ2-5; no clear D. The CDR3 extends over 14 amino acids. Looked up from germline, CDR1 is SSHAT and CDR2 is FNYEAQ (reference sequence).

V is TRBV12-2 and J is TRBJ2-1; TRBD1 is the table's D call and was not checked against the DNA. TRBV12-2 is designated a pseudogene. The CDR3 is made up of 12 amino acids. In DNA form, the CDR3 reads TGTGCAAGTCGCTTGGCTGACAATGAGCAGTTCTTC. This codes for CASRLADNEQFF.

The chain recombines TRBV7-2 with TRBJ2-7, with 10 bases fitting TRBD2. The ends lost 6 bases at V and 1 base at J; junction bases unmatched: 6. The length of the CDR3 is 15 residues. The V gene's germline CDR1 is SGHTA and CDR2 FQGNSA. The chain's CDR3 is CASSPSGRVSYEQYF. CDR3 DNA: TGTGCCAGCAGTCCTAGCGGGAGAGTGTCCTACGAGCAGTACTTC.

The chain employs TRBV11-2 and TRBJ2-7; tentative D call: TRBD1 (6 bases). V was trimmed by 2 bases and J by 7 bases, leaving 15 bases between them. CDR1 and CDR2 (germline): SGHAT, FQNNGV. The CDR3 loop spans 14 amino acids. In DNA form, the CDR3 reads TGTGCCAGCAGCTTACTCAGGGGAAGCGAGGAGCAGTACTTC. It is translated as CASSLLRGSEEQYF.

The chain employs TRBV15 and TRBJ2-3, with no clear D. The CDR3 length is 12 residues. V shed 3 bases and J shed 6 bases, with 7 bases lying between them. CDR1 and CDR2 from the germline V gene are LNHNV and YYDKDF (reference sequence). The CDR3 here is CATSSLLDTQYF. The CDR3, as DNA: TGTGCCACCAGCAGTTTATTGGATACGCAGTATTTT.

Comments on this clone: The same CDR3 also results from other DNA sequences found in this sample. Here the CDR3 DNA reads TGTGCCAGCAGTCCTCATAGGGACAGGGGCACAGATACGCAGTATTTT. Amino acids: CASSPHRDRGTDTQYF. The V and J genes are TRBV27 and TRBJ2-3; 9 bases line up with TRBD1. The trim removed 5 bases at V and 1 base at J, leaving 7 bases unmatched. CDR3 length: 16 amino acids. From germline, CDR1 is MNHEY and CDR2 SMNVEV (reference sequence).

This chain uses TRBV5-6 with TRBJ2-5, with TRBD1 identical over 11 bases. The CDR3 has 16 amino acids. J gave up 4 bases and V 0 bases, and 5 bases lay outside the gene matches. Germline CDR1 SGHDT, CDR2 YYEEEE. CDR3: CASSLEGQGEGETQYF. CDR3 nucleotide sequence: TGTGCCAGCAGCTTGGAGGGACAGGGGGAAGGAGAGACCCAGTACTTC.

The chain employs TRBV5-6 and TRBJ1-1; D is unclear. V was clipped by 4 bases and J by 1 base, with 8 bases between them. Germline V gene sequence: CDR1 SGHDT, CDR2 YYEEEE. The CDR3 runs 13 residues. This chain's CDR3 is CASSPRRNTEAFF. In DNA form, the CDR3 reads TGTGCCAGCAGCCCAAGGAGGAACACTGAAGCTTTCTTT.

The rearrangement joins TRBV20-1 to TRBJ2-7; D possibly corresponds to TRBD1 (6 bases). With 6 bases removed from V and 5 bases from J, the gap between germline ends came to 11 bases. Looked up from germline, CDR1 is DFQATT and CDR2 is SNEGSKA (reference sequence). The CDR3 is made up of 11 amino acids. The CDR3 spells CSAINRDEQYF. The CDR3 nucleotides read TGCAGTGCGATCAACAGGGACGAGCAGTACTTC.

The chain employs TRBV7-2 and TRBJ2-7; TRBD2 agrees at 10 bases. The CDR3 totals 16 residues. Trimming at V came to 4 bases and at J to 3 bases, leaving 9 bases not matched to a gene. Germline assignment: CDR1 SGHTA and CDR2 FQGNSA. The CDR3, as DNA: TGTGCCAGCAGCTCGGGACTAGCGAGGTCACACTACGAGCAGTACTTC. It is translated as CASSSGLARSHYEQYF.